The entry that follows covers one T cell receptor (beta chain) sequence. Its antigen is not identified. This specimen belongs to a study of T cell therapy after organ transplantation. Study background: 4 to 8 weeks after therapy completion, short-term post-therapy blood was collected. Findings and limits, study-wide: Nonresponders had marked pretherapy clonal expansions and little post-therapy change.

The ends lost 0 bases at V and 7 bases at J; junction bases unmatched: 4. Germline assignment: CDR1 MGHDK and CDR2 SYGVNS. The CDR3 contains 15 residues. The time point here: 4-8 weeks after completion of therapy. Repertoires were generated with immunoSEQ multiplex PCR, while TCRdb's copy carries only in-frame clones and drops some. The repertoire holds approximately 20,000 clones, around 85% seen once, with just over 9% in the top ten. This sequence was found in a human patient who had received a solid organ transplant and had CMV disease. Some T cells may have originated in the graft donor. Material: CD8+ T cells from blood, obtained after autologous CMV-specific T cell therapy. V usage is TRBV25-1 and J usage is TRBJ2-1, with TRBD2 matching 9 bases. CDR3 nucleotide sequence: TGTGCCAGCAGTGAATATGCGGGAGGGGATAATGAGCAGTTCTTC. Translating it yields CASSEYAGGDNEQFF.